The rows below give T cell receptor beta chains drawn from one sample of a study of T-cell memory formation after mild COVID-19. One entry per CDR3 protein results from TCRdb running MiXCR on the 5' RACE reads. The sample has 150,000 to 200,000 distinct CDR3 sequences, roughly 28% seen once. The specimen sequenced was PBMCs or a T cell subset sorted from them (not recorded which). These receptors all stem from an adult woman who had mild COVID-19 (a few samples of this study predate the infection). Cell type and time point are not known. Both conserved end residues are part of each CDR3.

V,CDR3
TRBV24-1,CATSDLEGAIRTDTQYF
TRBV2,CASSPGTGSTDTQYF
TRBV6-1,CASGRAAQETQYF
TRBV7-6,CASSKWTASSYNSPLHF
TRBV14,CASSQRQGFNPNTEAFF
TRBV27,CASTFGQGSGEQYF
TRBV7-3,CASSLLGADTGELFF
TRBV30,CAWSAFYEQYF
TRBV5-5,CASRGGLPGQGSYEQYF
TRBV12-3/TRBV12-4,CATRGPGARETQYF
TRBV6-1,CASSDGSNRGETQYF
TRBV7-2,CASSQGGIGGNVLTF
TRBV5-1,CASSFGTSPDTQYF
TRBV4-1,CASSPGTGGSYEQYF
TRBV6-2/TRBV6-3,CASSQGSSAYEQYF
TRBV20-1,CSARADMSNQPQHF
TRBV6-4,CASSDSSGGADTQYF
TRBV5-1,CASSLVESGGTEAFF
TRBV18,CASSPDTGGRSLEQYF
TRBV7-2,CASSLRQGSWTEAFF